The clone carrying this T cell receptor (beta chain) was counted a few times. Antigen unknown. These data originate in a study of identical twins. Study results and limitations: In cord blood, abundant beta clonotypes had fewer insertions; memory showed no trend.

V lost 1 base to trimming and J lost 2 bases, with 10 bases between them. The CDR3 sequence is 15 residues long. CDR1 MGHDK and CDR2 SYGVNS come from the germline V gene. A universal primer site was created by template switching, with the cDNA bearing unique molecular identifiers. A single record per CDR3 protein comes from TCRdb applying MiXCR to the 5' RACE reads. The sample contains 1.5 million to 2 million distinct CDR3 sequences, more than 30% of which appear only once. The sample taken for sequencing was cord blood. This chain connects TRBV25-1 to TRBJ2-3, with D uncertain. This receptor was identified in a newborn girl in good health. The CDR3 is CASSESDGATDTQYF. CDR3 sequence (DNA): TGTGCCAGCAGTGAATCGGACGGAGCCACAGATACGCAGTATTTT.